Below are 8 T cell receptor beta chains sequenced from a single sample in a study of OX40 agonist ivuxolimab in advanced cancers. TCRdb's table, derived via immunoSEQ multiplex PCR, lists solely in-frame clones and lacks some. This sample has under 20,000 clones, with around 79% found just once. Specimen: CD4+ or CD8+ T cells sorted from blood, collected in a trial of the OX40 agonist ivuxolimab. These receptors all stem from an adult with an advanced solid tumor such as melanoma, head and neck, liver or kidney cancer.

J is TRBJ2-5 and V is TRBV5-4, with 12 bases lining up with TRBD1. Germline V gene data show CDR1 as SGHNT and CDR2 as YYREEE (reference sequence). The CDR3 totals 20 residues. V shed 4 bases and J 5 bases; nucleotides not matched to a gene: 21. The CDR3 DNA reads TGTGCCAGCAGCCCGGCGGGGGACAGGGGGCTCGGTGCTGTCCGGGAGACCCAGTACTTC. The encoded protein is CASSPAGDRGLGAVRETQYF.

The chain combines TRBV19 with TRBJ2-2; no clear D gene. The germline CDR1 and CDR2 sequences are LNHDA and SQIVND (reference sequence). V dropped 5 bases and J dropped 0 bases, with 19 bases sitting between them. This CDR3 spans 18 amino acids. The CDR3 nucleotides read TGTGCCAGTAGTCTAGGGATTATACGGGCCACGAACACCGGGGAGCTGTTTTTT. It translates to CASSLGIIRATNTGELFF.

V is TRBV15 and J is TRBJ2-3, with D possibly being TRBD2 (5 bases). Germline V gene lookup returns CDR1 LNHNV and CDR2 YYDKDF (reference sequence). The CDR3 has 12 residues. Trimming took off 5 bases at V and 5 bases at J, with 8 bases between the two ends. This CDR3 is CATSLLGDTQYF. The CDR3 DNA is TGTGCCACCAGCTTACTAGGAGATACGCAGTATTTT.

The chain couples TRBV27 to TRBJ2-7, with a possible D match to TRBD2 (5 bases). The germline gives CDR1 MNHEY, CDR2 SMNVEV (reference sequence). The CDR3 contains 13 residues. Trimming took 4 bases from V and 2 from J, leaving 9 bases between them. The CDR3 protein is CASSWTATYEQYF. The CDR3 nucleotides are TGTGCCAGCAGTTGGACTGCCACCTACGAGCAGTACTTC.

This clone turned up a few times. The V and J genes are TRBV28 and TRBJ2-7; D gene ambiguous. The V gene's germline CDR1 is MDHEN and CDR2 SYDVKM. Trimming shortened V by 3 bases and J by 2 bases, and 11 bases separated the two germline ends. The CDR3 consists of 14 residues. The CDR3 is CASSLLAEAYEQYF. The DNA of the CDR3 is TGTGCCAGCAGTTTGCTGGCAGAAGCCTACGAGCAGTACTTC.

J is TRBJ1-3 and V is TRBV27, with D unresolved. The germline gives CDR1 MNHEY, CDR2 SMNVEV (reference sequence). V was cut by 5 bases and J by 4 bases, with 9 bases left in between. This CDR3 has 13 amino acids. CDR3: CASSAGGGNTIYF. In DNA, the CDR3 is TGTGCCAGCAGTGCAGGAGGAGGAAACACCATATATTTT.

CDR3 DNA sequence: TGTGCCTTAAATCCCGGGGACCAAGAGACCCAGTACTTC. This translates into CALNPGDQETQYF. This rearrangement joins TRBV30 to TRBJ2-5; the D gene is possibly TRBD2 (5 bases). In germline, CDR1 is GTSNPN, CDR2 SVGIG (reference sequence). V shed 7 bases and J shed 0 bases, with 12 bases lying between them. This CDR3 contains 13 residues.

The rearrangement joins TRBV4-3 to TRBJ2-3, with TRBD1 matching over 9 bases. V gave up 1 base and J gave up 5 bases; unmatched junction bases: 10. The length of the CDR3 is 17 residues. Per germline, CDR1 LGHNA and CDR2 YSLEER. DNA of the CDR3: TGCGCCAGCAGCCAAGTCGGGACAGGGAAAGGGCAAGATACGCAGTATTTT. Translating it yields CASSQVGTGKGQDTQYF.